Listed here are 9 T cell receptor beta chains from one sample, sequenced in a study of shared clonotypes between healthy human individuals (dated by TCRdb to the early 2020s). Library construction relied on the immunoSEQ multiplex PCR assay. Entries here come from immuneACCESS through TCRdb and include only in-frame sequences with V and J called. Some clones fail to appear in such tables; in the studies checked, an unresolved V gene covers under half of the shortfall, and the cause of the remainder is unknown. A total of over 700,000 clones appear in this sample, 55% to 80% of them only once. The top ten clonotypes cover under 2% of the sample. Sequenced input: memory CD4+ T cells sorted from blood. The cell subset or site label for this specimen denotes: CD45RA-negative fraction. Source of these receptors: a woman under 40 in good health.

There are a few counts of this clone. This sample includes further DNA sequences coding for the same CDR3. CDR3 coding DNA: TGTGCCAGCAGCTTACAGGGAAACACCATATATTTT. Its protein is CASSLQGNTIYF. The gene calls are TRBV28 and TRBJ1-3, with D hard to call. Germline V gives CDR1 MDHEN, CDR2 SYDVKM. The CDR3 runs to 12 residues. Trimming stripped 6 bases from V and 4 bases from J, with 7 bases between.

Only one count was recorded for this clone. The CDR3 region is CASSQLKGTPTDYGYTF. For the CDR3, the DNA is TGTGCCAGCTCACAGCTAAAGGGAACCCCAACGGACTATGGCTACACCTTC. This chain links TRBV18 with TRBJ1-2; unclear D gene. V was pared by 4 bases and J by 3 bases, with 21 bases between. Germline loops: CDR1 KGHSH, CDR2 LQKENI. The CDR3 has 17 amino acids.

A few counts support this clone. The chain carries TRBV2 and TRBJ1-5; TRBD1 matches 8 bases. Per the germline V gene, CDR1 is SNHLY and CDR2 is FYNNEI. Unmatched junction bases numbered 5, after V lost 5 bases and J lost 5 bases. This CDR3 is 14 amino acids long. CDR3 sequence reads: CASSPDRGDQPQHF. CDR3 nucleotide sequence: TGTGCCAGCAGTCCCGACAGGGGAGATCAGCCCCAGCATTTT.

The chain has TRBV7-9 and TRBJ1-1; no firm D call. Between the trimmed V and J ends, which lost 0 bases and 5 bases, there was a span of 7 bases. The CDR3 length is 13 residues. Looked up from germline, CDR1 is SEHNR and CDR2 is FQNEAQ (reference sequence). DNA of the CDR3: TGTGCCAGCAGCTTAGCCAAGTGGACTGAAGCTTTCTTT. Its translation: CASSLAKWTEAFF.

This sequence joins TRBV4-2 and TRBJ1-1, with D maybe TRBD1 (6 bases). CDR1 LGHNA and CDR2 YNFKEQ come from the germline V gene. This CDR3 region has 19 residues. Between the trimmed V and J ends, which lost 0 bases and 5 bases, there was a span of 25 bases. CDR3 sequence: CASSQEGGARSFINTEAFF. CDR3 coding DNA: TGTGCCAGCAGCCAAGAAGGGGGGGCGCGGAGTTTTATCAATACTGAAGCTTTCTTT.

V is TRBV27 and J is TRBJ1-5; tentatively, D is TRBD1 (5 bases). V lost 5 bases and J 4 bases, leaving 12 bases between the germline ends. Germline CDR1 reads MNHEY; CDR2 reads SMNVEV (reference sequence). The CDR3 contains 14 residues. The CDR3 sequence: CASSRMQGNQPQHF. DNA of the CDR3: TGTGCCAGCAGTCGAATGCAGGGAAATCAGCCCCAGCATTTT.

The rearrangement joins TRBV5-5 to TRBJ1-5, with TRBD1 matching 9 bases. The V and J ends lost 4 bases and 4 bases, in that order; junction bases with no gene match: 6. There are 15 residues in the CDR3. Germline V lookup: CDR1 SGHKS, CDR2 YYEKEE (reference sequence). CDR3 sequence: CASSLGQGGNQPQHF. CDR3 coding DNA: TGTGCCAGCAGCCTGGGACAGGGCGGGAATCAGCCCCAGCATTTT. Full variable domain (outside the CDR3, taken from reference TRBV5-5 and TRBJ1-5): DAGVTQSPTHLIKTRGQQVTLRCSPISGHKSVSWYQQVLGQGPQFIFQYYEKEERGRGNFPDRFSARQFPNYSSELNVNALLLGDSALYLCASSLGQGGNQPQHFGDGTRLSIL.

The rearrangement joins TRBV18 to TRBJ1-2; D is possibly TRBD1 (5 bases). Trimming left V 3 bases short and J 4 bases short, with 12 bases between. The CDR3 is 14 amino acids. The V gene's germline CDR1 is KGHSH and CDR2 LQKENI. The CDR3 coding sequence is TGTGCCAGCTCACCCAGGGAGGTCACCTATGGCTACACCTTC. This codes for CASSPREVTYGYTF.

V usage is TRBV28 and J usage is TRBJ2-3; possible D gene TRBD1, 6 bases. Trimming left V 2 bases short and J 2 bases short, with 14 bases between. This CDR3 has 16 amino acids. CDR1 is MDHEN, CDR2 SYDVKM, per germline. The CDR3 coding sequence is TGTGCCAGCAGTTTACAGGGGCAGAGACTCACAGATACGCAGTATTTT. Translated, it gives CASSLQGQRLTDTQYF.